The 7 T cell receptor beta chains listed next were all sequenced from one sample in a study of Ad26.COV2.S vaccination and SARS-CoV-2 variants. Treatment denoted: over 15 received Ad26.COV2.S at low or high dose, single or two shots; several received placebo; per-sample allocation not given. Each sample was drawn 63 days after the first injection (of vaccine or placebo). The method was immunoSEQ multiplex PCR; TCRdb's version includes in-frame clones alone and lacks a portion of them. The sample lists some 340,000 clones, over 80% occurring once. Sequencing used peripheral blood, obtained in a trial of Ad26.COV2.S vaccine versus placebo. The receptors originated from a person aged 18-60 years who received the Ad26.COV2.S COVID-19 vaccine or a placebo.

The chain links TRBV7-2 to TRBJ1-4, with 11 bases matching TRBD1. The J segment lost 8 bases and the V segment lost 5 bases, leaving 10 bases of the junction unmatched. The CDR3 contains 16 residues. Germline lookup yields CDR1 SGHTA and CDR2 FQGNSA. The CDR3 loop is CASSRMGQGGGEKLFF. The CDR3 nucleotides are TGTGCCAGCAGCCGTATGGGACAGGGGGGAGGAGAAAAACTGTTTTTT. Full variable domain (outside the CDR3, taken from reference TRBV7-2 and TRBJ1-4): GAGVSQSPSNKVTEKGKDVELRCDPISGHTALYWYRQSLGQGLEFLIYFQGNSAPDKSGLPSDRFSAERTGGSVSTLTIQRTQQEDSAVYLCASSRMGQGGGEKLFFGSGTQLSVL.

The chain has TRBV20-1 and TRBJ2-6; a weak D match, TRBD2 (5 bases). The CDR3 extends over 17 amino acids. The ends were cut back, 3 bases at V and 0 bases at J, with 15 bases in the middle. Germline V gives CDR1 DFQATT, CDR2 SNEGSKA (reference sequence). In DNA form, the CDR3 reads TGCAGTGCTAGTAAGGAGGCTAGAGCCTCTGGGGCCAACGTCCTGACTTTC. Encoded protein: CSASKEARASGANVLTF.

This sequence joins TRBV2 and TRBJ1-3, with D unclear. This CDR3 is built from 18 residues. Germline V lookup: CDR1 SNHLY, CDR2 FYNNEI. V dropped 7 bases and J dropped 0 bases, with 22 bases sitting between them. This CDR3 reads CASKYGVGRLSSGNTIYF. The CDR3 DNA reads as TGTGCCAGCAAGTACGGGGTGGGCAGGCTCTCCTCTGGAAACACCATATATTTT.

This clone has a single count. The V and J genes are TRBV6-5 and TRBJ2-7; D is ambiguous. Germline V gene lookup returns CDR1 MNHEY and CDR2 SVGAGI. The CDR3 spans 15 residues. The V end was cut by 0 bases, the J end by 0 bases, with 9 bases between. The CDR3 is CASSYSSVPSYEQYF. DNA for the CDR3: TGTGCCAGCAGTTACTCGAGTGTTCCCTCCTACGAGCAGTACTTC.

The chain links TRBV3-1 (or the pseudogene TRBV3-2) to TRBJ2-2; perhaps TRBD2 as D (6 bases). The CDR3 runs to 17 residues. The germline gives CDR1 LGHDT, CDR2 YNNKEL (reference sequence). V lost 5 bases, J lost 2 bases, and 18 bases lay in between. CDR3 sequence (DNA): TGTGCCAGCAGCAAGCCTCGGGGGTACGCCAACACCGGGGAGCTGTTTTTT. This gives the protein CASSKPRGYANTGELFF.

V and J are TRBV28 and TRBJ1-4; D unclear. The V end was cut by 3 bases, the J end by 5 bases, with 4 bases between. Germline V gene data show CDR1 as MDHEN and CDR2 as SYDVKM. The CDR3 loop spans 12 amino acids. The CDR3 sequence: CASSFLNEKLFF. CDR3 DNA: TGTGCCAGCAGTTTCTTAAATGAAAAACTGTTTTTT. Using reference TRBV28 and TRBJ1-4 for the parts outside the CDR3, the full variable domain is DVKVTQSSRYLVKRTGEKVFLECVQDMDHENMFWYRQDPGLGLRLIYFSYDVKMKEKGDIPEGYSVSREKKERFSLILESASTNQTSMYLCASSFLNEKLFFGSGTQLSVL.

The V call is TRBV6-4, the J call TRBJ2-7; either TRBD1 or TRBD2 may supply D (6 bases each). Germline V gene data show CDR1 as MRHNA and CDR2 as SNTAGT. The CDR3 length is 14 residues. V dropped 8 bases and J dropped 4 bases, with 18 bases sitting between them. The DNA of the CDR3 is TGTGCCAGCGTGGTCAGAGGGGGACTGTACGAGCAGTACTTC. It is translated as CASVVRGGLYEQYF.